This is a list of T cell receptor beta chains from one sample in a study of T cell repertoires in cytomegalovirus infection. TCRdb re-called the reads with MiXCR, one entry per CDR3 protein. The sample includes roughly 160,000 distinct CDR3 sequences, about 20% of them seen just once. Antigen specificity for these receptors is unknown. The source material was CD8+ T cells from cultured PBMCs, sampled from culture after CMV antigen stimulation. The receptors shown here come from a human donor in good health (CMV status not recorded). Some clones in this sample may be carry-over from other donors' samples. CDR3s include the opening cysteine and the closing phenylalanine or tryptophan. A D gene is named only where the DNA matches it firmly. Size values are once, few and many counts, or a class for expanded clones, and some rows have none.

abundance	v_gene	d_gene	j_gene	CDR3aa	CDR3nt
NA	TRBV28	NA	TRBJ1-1	CASSFRVDTEAFF	TGTGCCAGCAGTTTCAGGGTCGACACTGAAGCTTTCTTT
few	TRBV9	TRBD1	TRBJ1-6	CASSVGDSYSPLHF	TGTGCCAGCAGCGTAGGGGACAGCTATTCACCCCTCCACTTT
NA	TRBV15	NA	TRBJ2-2	CATSSLQGTGELFF	TGTGCCACCAGCAGTCTGCAGGGCACCGGGGAGCTGTTTTTT
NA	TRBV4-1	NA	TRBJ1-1	CASSQDQGGGNTEAFF	TGCGCCAGCAGCCAAGATCAAGGGGGGGGGAACACTGAAGCTTTCTTT
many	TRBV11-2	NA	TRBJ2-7	CASSSGRGPYEQYF	TGTGCCAGCAGCTCCGGCAGGGGACCCTACGAGCAGTACTTC
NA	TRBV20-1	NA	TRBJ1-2	CSARVVQRQNYGYTF	TGCAGTGCTAGAGTCGTACAGCGCCAAAACTATGGCTACACCTTC
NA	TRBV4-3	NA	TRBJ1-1	CASSLHSSNTEAFF	TGCGCCAGCAGCCTTCATTCATCCAACACTGAAGCTTTCTTT
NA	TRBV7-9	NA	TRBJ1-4	CASSLYLGEKLFF	TGTGCCAGCAGCTTGTACCTCGGGGAAAAACTGTTTTTT
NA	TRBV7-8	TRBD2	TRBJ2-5	CASSLIAGRAQETQYF	TGTGCCAGCAGCTTAATAGCGGGCCGAGCCCAAGAGACCCAGTACTTC
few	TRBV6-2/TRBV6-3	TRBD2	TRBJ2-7	CASSSHSGGAYEQYF	TGTGCCAGCAGTTCCCACAGCGGGGGGGCCTACGAGCAGTACTTC
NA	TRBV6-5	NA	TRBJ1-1	CASTGVGYTEAFF	TGTGCCAGCACCGGGGTAGGGTACACTGAAGCTTTCTTT
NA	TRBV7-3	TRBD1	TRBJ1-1	CASSSLGQMNTEAFF	TGTGCCAGCAGCTCCCTGGGACAGATGAACACTGAAGCTTTCTTT
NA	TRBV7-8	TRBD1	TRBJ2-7	CASSLARGQGSYEQYF	TGTGCCAGCAGCTTAGCGCGAGGACAGGGCTCCTACGAGCAGTACTTC
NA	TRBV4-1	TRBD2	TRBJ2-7	CASSQVGTSGYEQYF	TGCGCCAGCAGCCAAGTCGGGACTAGCGGCTACGAGCAGTACTTC
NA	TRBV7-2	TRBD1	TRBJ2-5	CASSPRTGGYQETQYF	TGTGCCAGCAGCCCCCGGACAGGGGGGTACCAAGAGACCCAGTACTTC
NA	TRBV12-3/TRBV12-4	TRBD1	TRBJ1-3	CASSQQGAGNTIYF	TGTGCCAGCAGTCAACAGGGGGCTGGAAACACCATATATTTT
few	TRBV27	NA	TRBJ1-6	CASSLMRGNKASPLHF	TGTGCCAGCAGTTTAATGCGGGGGAATAAAGCGTCACCCCTCCACTTT
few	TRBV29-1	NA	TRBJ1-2	CSVRDGLYGYTF	TGCAGCGTCCGAGACGGCCTCTATGGCTACACCTTC
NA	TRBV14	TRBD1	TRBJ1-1	CASSQVDRGVPNTEAFF	TGTGCCAGCAGCCAAGTAGACAGGGGTGTCCCCAACACTGAAGCTTTCTTT
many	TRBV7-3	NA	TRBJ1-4	CASSTNRDRNEKLFF	TGTGCCAGCAGCACTAACAGGGATCGTAATGAAAAACTGTTTTTT
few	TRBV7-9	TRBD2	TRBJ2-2	CASSSPSGERSGELFF	TGTGCCAGCAGCTCTCCTAGCGGGGAGCGGTCCGGGGAGCTGTTTTTT
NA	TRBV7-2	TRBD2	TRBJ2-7	CASSPGLAGGTNYEQYF	TGTGCCAGCAGCCCCGGACTAGCGGGGGGCACAAACTACGAGCAGTACTTC
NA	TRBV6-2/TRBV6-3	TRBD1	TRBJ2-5	CATLQGDEETQYF	TGTGCCACTTTACAGGGGGATGAAGAGACCCAGTACTTC
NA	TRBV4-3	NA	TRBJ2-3	CASSQARDTLTDTQYF	TGCGCCAGCAGCCAAGCACGGGACACGCTCACAGATACGCAGTATTTT
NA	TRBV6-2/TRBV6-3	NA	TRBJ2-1	CASSYGFVDEQFF	TGTGCCAGCAGTTATGGGTTCGTAGATGAGCAGTTCTTC
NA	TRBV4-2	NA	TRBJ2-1	CASSHFALNEQFF	TGTGCCAGCAGCCACTTCGCCCTCAATGAGCAGTTCTTC
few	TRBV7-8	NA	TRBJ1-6	CASSLDGDQHNSPLHF	TGTGCCAGCAGCTTAGACGGGGACCAACATAATTCACCCCTCCACTTT
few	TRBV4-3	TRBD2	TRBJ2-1	CASSALLAGGLNEQFF	TGCGCCAGCAGCGCACTACTAGCGGGGGGGTTGAATGAGCAGTTCTTC
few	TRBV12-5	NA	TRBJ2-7	CASGPPRGSYEQYF	TGTGCTAGTGGCCCCCCCAGGGGCTCCTACGAGCAGTACTTC
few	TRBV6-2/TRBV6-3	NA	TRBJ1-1	CASSKVWENTEAFF	TGTGCCAGCTCGAAGGTTTGGGAGAACACTGAAGCTTTCTTT
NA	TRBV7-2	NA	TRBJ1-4	CASSLSAWAFNEKLFF	TGTGCCAGCAGCTTATCGGCATGGGCCTTTAATGAAAAACTGTTTTTT
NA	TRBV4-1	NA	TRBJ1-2	CASSQDGGGARRDGYTF	TGCGCCAGCAGCCAAGACGGTGGGGGGGCGAGGAGAGATGGCTACACCTTC
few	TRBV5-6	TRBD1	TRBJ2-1	CASSAGTGGYLGEQFF	TGTGCCAGCAGCGCCGGGACAGGGGGATACCTTGGGGAGCAGTTCTTC
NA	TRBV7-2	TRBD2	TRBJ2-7	CASSQRTSGAYEQYF	TGTGCCAGCAGCCAGCGGACTAGCGGGGCCTACGAGCAGTACTTC
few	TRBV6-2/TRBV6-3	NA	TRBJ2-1	CASSYTWTPLVNEQFF	TGTGCCAGCAGTTACACCTGGACCCCCCTAGTCAATGAGCAGTTCTTC
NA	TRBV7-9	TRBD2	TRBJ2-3	CASSLGASGGAVLNTQYF	TGTGCCAGCAGCTTAGGGGCTAGCGGGGGGGCCGTCTTAAATACGCAGTATTTT
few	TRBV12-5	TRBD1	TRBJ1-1	CASGVLGTANTEAFF	TGTGCTAGTGGTGTTCTAGGGACAGCGAACACTGAAGCTTTCTTT
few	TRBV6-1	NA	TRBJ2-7	CASSEWGLLYEQYF	TGTGCCAGCAGTGAATGGGGGCTACTCTACGAGCAGTACTTC
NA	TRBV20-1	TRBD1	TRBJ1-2	CSALGGQGLFYGYTF	TGCAGTGCCTTGGGGGGACAGGGCCTTTTCTATGGCTACACCTTC
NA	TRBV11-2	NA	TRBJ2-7	CASSHKWSREGMNYEQYF	TGTGCCAGCAGCCATAAGTGGTCGAGAGAGGGTATGAACTACGAGCAGTACTTC
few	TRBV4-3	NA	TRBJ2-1	CASSPSRVSYNEQFF	TGCGCCAGCAGCCCCAGCAGGGTCTCCTACAATGAGCAGTTCTTC
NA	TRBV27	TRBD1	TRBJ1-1	CASSLTGGYTEAFF	TGTGCCAGCAGTTTAACAGGGGGCTATACTGAAGCTTTCTTT
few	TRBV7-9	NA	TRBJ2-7	CASSLDPSVHEQYF	TGTGCCAGCAGCTTAGATCCTTCGGTCCACGAGCAGTACTTC
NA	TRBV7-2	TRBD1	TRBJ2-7	CASSLAEGATALPYEQYF	TGTGCCAGCAGCTTAGCTGAGGGGGCGACAGCGCTACCCTACGAGCAGTACTTC
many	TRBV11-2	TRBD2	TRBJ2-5	CASSLGLAGVAQETQYF	TGTGCCAGCAGCCTGGGACTAGCGGGCGTCGCACAAGAGACCCAGTACTTC
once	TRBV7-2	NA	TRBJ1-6	CASSFGRDPPLHF	TGTGCCAGCAGCTTTGGCAGGGACCCACCCCTCCACTTT